This TCR beta chain was captured in a study of T-cell reconstitution after alpha-beta-depleted transplantation in children. CDR3 length: 13 amino acids. Trimming removed 2 bases from V and 8 bases from J, with 9 bases in between. As it was prepared, the TCRbeta library received unique molecular identifiers. A single record per CDR3 protein comes from TCRdb applying MiXCR to the PCR reads. The table lists about 230,000 distinct CDR3 sequences, around 12% of them singletons. This clonotype has at least ten counts. This sequence joins TRBV12-3 or TRBV12-4 and TRBJ1-4; D gene unclear. The sample here was PBMCs from the stem cell graft donor, taken from the stem cell graft. The receptor's source is a human donor who donated a stem cell graft to a child with acute lymphoblastic leukemia. CDR3 protein: CASSLMRPEKLFF. The CDR3 nucleotides are TGTGCCAGCAGTTTAATGCGGCCCGAAAAACTGTTTTTT.